The source of this TCR beta chain is a study of blood T cells in healthy people across ages. Using a J-beta primer mix together with a sample-barcoded 5' primer, a second PCR was run for roughly 6 to 11 cycles. Each cDNA was tagged by a template-switch adaptor containing 12 random nucleotides. TCRdb reprocessed the 5' RACE reads via MiXCR and lists one record per CDR3 protein. The data show some 640,000 distinct CDR3 sequences, less than 35% seen once. This clonotype was found many times. Its specificity is unknown. The V gene's germline CDR1 is MNHEY and CDR2 SMNVEV (reference sequence). The trim removed 4 bases at V and 12 bases at J, leaving 10 bases unmatched. The CDR3 totals 13 residues. Study results and caveats: Possibly confounding the expanded clonotype changes was the fact that donor CMV status was unknown.

The chain uses TRBV27 and TRBJ1-2; 8 bases agree with TRBD1. The sample comprised blood. This sequence was found in a woman older than 75 in good health. CDR3 protein: CASSSSRQGTHTF. The CDR3 DNA reads as TGTGCCAGCAGTTCCTCCCGACAGGGGACACACACCTTC.